One sample yielded the 21 T cell receptor beta chains listed below, sequenced in a study of T cell repertoires in cytomegalovirus infection. Each CDR3 protein gets one entry after TCRdb re-called the reads with MiXCR. The profile shows 150,000 to 180,000 distinct CDR3 sequences, 20% to 30% of them singletons. What was sequenced was PBMCs. All receptors come from a human donor in good health (CMV status not recorded). Some clones in this sample may be carry-over from other donors' samples.

This clonotype was seen repeatedly, ten times or more. J is TRBJ1-1 and V is TRBV6-6; TRBD1 might be the D (5 bases). The germline V and J ends were trimmed by 5 bases and 1 base, with 8 bases remaining between them. Germline V gene sequence: CDR1 MNHNY, CDR2 SVGAGI (reference sequence). This CDR3 has 13 amino acids. The CDR3 loop is CASSDGQNTEAFF. The CDR3, as DNA: TGTGCCAGCAGTGACGGACAGAACACTGAAGCTTTCTTT.

The J gene is TRBJ2-7, the V gene TRBV7-9; D remains ambiguous. The V gene's germline CDR1 is SEHNR and CDR2 FQNEAQ (reference sequence). This CDR3 region has 12 residues. V was cut by 6 bases and J by 3 bases, with 9 bases left in between. The CDR3: CASRSTNYEQYF. The CDR3 DNA is TGTGCCAGCAGGTCAACTAACTACGAGCAGTACTTC.

This clonotype has at least ten counts. The rearrangement uses TRBV20-1 and TRBJ1-5; TRBD1 matches at 8 bases. Trimming at V came to 6 bases and at J to 2 bases, leaving 6 bases not matched to a gene. The CDR3 totals 14 residues. The germline gives CDR1 DFQATT, CDR2 SNEGSKA (reference sequence). This CDR3 is CSALDRAGNQPQHF. CDR3 DNA sequence: TGCAGTGCCTTGGACAGGGCTGGCAATCAGCCCCAGCATTTT.

V is TRBV28 and J is TRBJ2-2; TRBD1 aligns across 7 bases. V shed 8 bases, J shed 1 base, and the junction held 7 bases outside the gene matches. The germline V gene encodes CDR1 MDHEN and CDR2 SYDVKM. There are 15 residues in the CDR3. In nucleotides, the CDR3 is TGTGCCAGCGAAGACCGGGACAGGAACACCGGGGAGCTGTTTTTT. Protein product: CASEDRDRNTGELFF.

This clonotype was observed a few times. Written as DNA, the CDR3 is TGTGCCAGCAGCTTACAGGGACAGGGGACAGATACGCAGTATTTT. It codes for CASSLQGQGTDTQYF. V gene TRBV7-3 combines with J gene TRBJ2-3; 10 bases line up with TRBD1. The CDR3 is 15 amino acids. Trimming took 2 bases from V and 3 from J; bases not matched to a gene: 2. Germline CDR1 and CDR2: SGHTA and FQGTGA.

The chain uses TRBV28 and TRBJ2-1; a possible D gene is TRBD1 (7 bases). Trimming cost V 6 bases and J 5 bases, with 23 bases left between them. CDR3 size: 17 residues. Germline loops: CDR1 MDHEN, CDR2 SYDVKM. The DNA for the CDR3 is TGTGCCAGCAGGCTGACAGGGTTGGTCGGGGGAAACAATGAGCAGTTCTTC. This translates into CASRLTGLVGGNNEQFF.

The J gene is TRBJ1-3, the V gene TRBV7-9; 7 nucleotides align to TRBD1. The CDR3 is made up of 16 amino acids. Trimming at V came to 5 bases and at J to 0 bases, leaving 7 bases not matched to a gene. CDR1 and CDR2 (germline): SEHNR, FQNEAQ (reference sequence). The DNA for the CDR3 is TGTGCCAGCAGCCGCCTGACAGGGAACTCTGGAAACACCATATATTTT. Residues: CASSRLTGNSGNTIYF.

The V call is TRBV28, the J call TRBJ2-6, with 7 bases matching TRBD1. This CDR3 region has 14 residues. The junction had 11 bases not matched to a gene; V was cut back by 7 bases and J by 11 bases. Germline CDR1 reads MDHEN; CDR2 reads SYDVKM. The CDR3 reads CASKEGTENHVLTF. The CDR3 DNA is TGTGCCAGCAAGGAAGGGACAGAGAATCACGTCCTGACTTTC.

V gene TRBV19 combines with J gene TRBJ1-5; D is unclear. Trimming left V 5 bases short and J 7 bases short, with 12 bases between. The germline V gene has CDR1 LNHDA and CDR2 SQIVND (reference sequence). The CDR3 spans 13 residues. CDR3 protein: CASSAERMQPQHF. CDR3 coding DNA: TGTGCCAGTAGTGCCGAAAGGATGCAGCCCCAGCATTTT.

The genes are TRBV29-1 and TRBJ1-4; D possibly corresponds to TRBD1 (6 bases). This CDR3 contains 15 residues. The germline V gene has CDR1 SQVTM and CDR2 ANQGSEA. Deletions cut 6 bases from V and 4 bases from J, with 18 bases between. This chain's CDR3 is CSVVLRGGINEKLFF. The CDR3 nucleotides are TGCAGCGTCGTCCTAAGGGGGGGCATTAATGAAAAACTGTTTTTT.

This clonotype was found many times. The chain carries TRBV7-2 and TRBJ2-5, with 8 bases fitting TRBD2. The CDR3 spans 15 residues. Germline V lookup: CDR1 SGHTA, CDR2 FQGNSA. After removal of 1 base from V and 1 base from J, the junction contained 2 bases not matched to a gene. The DNA for the CDR3 is TGTGCCAGCAGCTTAGGCGGGGGGCCCCAAGAGACCCAGTACTTC. It is translated as CASSLGGGPQETQYF.

The chain uses TRBV11-2 and TRBJ2-5, with D maybe TRBD1 (6 bases). The V end was cut by 6 bases, the J end by 0 bases, with 11 bases between. This CDR3 is built from 14 residues. Germline assignment: CDR1 SGHAT and CDR2 FQNNGV. The DNA for the CDR3 is TGTGCCAGCAGTGATGGACAGAACCAAGAGACCCAGTACTTC. This encodes CASSDGQNQETQYF.

This chain joins TRBV20-1 and TRBJ2-1, with TRBD2 matching 8 bases. Germline V gene sequence: CDR1 DFQATT, CDR2 SNEGSKA (reference sequence). Trimming cost V 0 bases and J 3 bases; bases outside gene matches: 4. This CDR3 is 15 amino acids long. The CDR3 DNA follows: TGCAGTGCTAGAGACGCAGGGACTAGCTACAATGAGCAGTTCTTC. Translating it yields CSARDAGTSYNEQFF.

This clonotype was observed many times. The chain links TRBV12-3 or TRBV12-4 to TRBJ1-5; 10 bases align to TRBD1. There are 16 residues in the CDR3. With V trimmed by 4 bases and J by 3 bases, 6 bases remained unmatched. The CDR3 reads CASSSRDRGYNQPQHF. The DNA for the CDR3 is TGTGCCAGCAGTTCCCGGGACAGGGGTTACAATCAGCCCCAGCATTTT.

This clonotype was detected ten times or more. This sequence joins TRBV7-8 and TRBJ2-2; TRBD2 aligns across 13 bases. This CDR3 contains 17 residues. Looked up from germline, CDR1 is SGHVS and CDR2 is FQNEAQ. Germline trimming cut 2 bases from V and 5 bases from J; bases unmatched to any gene: 5. This chain's CDR3 is CASSLPWTSGGTGELFF. The CDR3 DNA reads TGTGCCAGCAGCTTACCTTGGACTAGCGGGGGAACCGGGGAGCTGTTTTTT.

This clonotype was found a few times. The chain uses TRBV7-6 and TRBJ2-5; D is perhaps TRBD1 (5 bases). Germline assignment: CDR1 SGHVS and CDR2 FNYEAQ. The V and J ends lost 2 bases and 5 bases respectively, with 12 bases between them. CDR3 length: 14 amino acids. CDR3 DNA: TGTGCCAGCAGCTTAACAGGTGAAAGGGAGACCCAGTACTTC. It codes for CASSLTGERETQYF. Using reference TRBV7-6 and TRBJ2-5 for the parts outside the CDR3, the full variable domain is GAGVSQSPRYKVTKRGQDVALRCDPISGHVSLYWYRQALGQGPEFLTYFNYEAQQDKSGLPNDRFSAERPEGSISTLTIQRTEQRDSAMYRCASSLTGERETQYFGPGTRLLVL.

There are a few counts of this clonotype. The V gene is TRBV30, the J gene TRBJ1-1; D remains ambiguous. V was pared by 4 bases and J by 1 base, with 10 bases between. Germline values: CDR1 GTSNPN, CDR2 SVGIG (reference sequence). The CDR3 loop spans 13 amino acids. The CDR3 DNA follows: TGTGCCTGGACCCCAACACCGAACACTGAAGCTTTCTTT. Residues: CAWTPTPNTEAFF. Based on the CDR3 plus reference TRBV30 and TRBJ1-1, the full variable domain is SQTIHQWPATLVQPVGSPLSLECTVEGTSNPNLYWYRQAAGRGLQLLFYSVGIGQISSEVPQNLSASRPQDRQFILSSKKLLLSDSGFYLCAWTPTPNTEAFFGQGTRLTVV.

This clonotype was found a few times. The chain uses TRBV28 and TRBJ1-4; perhaps TRBD1 as D (6 bases). CDR3 length: 16 residues. Trimming shortened V by 3 bases and J by 5 bases, and 16 bases separated the two germline ends. Per germline, CDR1 MDHEN and CDR2 SYDVKM. The CDR3 region is CASSFNQGLGNEKLFF. DNA of the CDR3: TGTGCCAGCAGTTTCAATCAGGGGCTTGGGAATGAAAAACTGTTTTTT.

In DNA, the CDR3 is TGCGCCAGCAGCCGCGACGTGGGGAACACTGAAGCTTTCTTT. It specifies CASSRDVGNTEAFF. The rearrangement links TRBV5-1 to TRBJ1-1; D uncertain. The germline CDR1 and CDR2 sequences are SGHRS and YFSETQ. The CDR3 is 14 residues long. Trimming pared 4 bases from V and 1 base from J, leaving 11 bases between.

The chain recombines TRBV10-3 with TRBJ1-1, with a tentative D call TRBD1 (5 bases). V gave up 3 bases and J gave up 3 bases, with 11 bases separating them. The CDR3 is 14 amino acids. Germline CDR1 reads ENHRY; CDR2 reads SYGVKD. The CDR3 DNA sequence: TGTGCCATCAGTGACCCAGGGTTTGACACTGAAGCTTTCTTT. Protein sequence: CAISDPGFDTEAFF.

The chain couples TRBV7-9 to TRBJ1-1; weak D call: TRBD1 (5 bases). Germline lookup yields CDR1 SEHNR and CDR2 FQNEAQ (reference sequence). This CDR3 has 17 residues. The V end lost 4 bases, the J end lost 0 bases, and 18 bases lay between the germline ends. The CDR3 region is CASSSAPPGGMNTEAFF. The CDR3 coding sequence is TGTGCCAGCAGCTCAGCCCCCCCGGGGGGAATGAACACTGAAGCTTTCTTT.